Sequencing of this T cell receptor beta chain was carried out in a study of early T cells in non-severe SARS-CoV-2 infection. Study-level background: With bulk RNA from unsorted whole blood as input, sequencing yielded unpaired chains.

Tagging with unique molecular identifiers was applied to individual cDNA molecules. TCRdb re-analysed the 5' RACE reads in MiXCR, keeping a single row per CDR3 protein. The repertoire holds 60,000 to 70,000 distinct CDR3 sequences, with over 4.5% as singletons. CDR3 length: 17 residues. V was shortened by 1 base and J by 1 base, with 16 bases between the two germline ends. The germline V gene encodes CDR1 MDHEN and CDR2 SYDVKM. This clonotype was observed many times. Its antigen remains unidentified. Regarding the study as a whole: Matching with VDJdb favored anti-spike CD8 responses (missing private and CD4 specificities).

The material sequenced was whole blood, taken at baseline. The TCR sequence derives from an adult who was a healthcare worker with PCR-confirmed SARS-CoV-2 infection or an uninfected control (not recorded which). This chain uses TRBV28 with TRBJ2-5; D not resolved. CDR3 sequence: CASSLFWTLRGQETQYF. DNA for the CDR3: TGTGCCAGCAGTTTATTCTGGACCCTTCGAGGCCAAGAGACCCAGTACTTC. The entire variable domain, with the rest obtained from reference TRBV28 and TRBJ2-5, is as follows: DVKVTQSSRYLVKRTGEKVFLECVQDMDHENMFWYRQDPGLGLRLIYFSYDVKMKEKGDIPEGYSVSREKKERFSLILESASTNQTSMYLCASSLFWTLRGQETQYFGPGTRLLVL.